The clone carrying this T cell receptor beta chain was counted at least ten times. One entry per CDR3 protein, called by TCRdb with MiXCR from the PCR reads. This sample has over 8,000 distinct CDR3 sequences, with roughly 63% found just once. The germline gives CDR1 WSHSY, CDR2 SAAADI. This CDR3 contains 14 residues. This sample is part of a study of tumor-infiltrating lymphocytes in oesophageal squamous cell carcinoma. The source material was esophageal tumor tissue. The TCR was taken from a female donor with esophageal squamous cell carcinoma. The chain has TRBV10-2 and TRBJ2-1; D may be TRBD1 or TRBD2 (5 bases each). The J call may be in error: the DNA end matches TRBJ2-7 better. CDR3 in DNA: TGCGCCAGCAGTGAGCCGGGACCGCACTACGAGCAGTACTTC. It encodes CASSEPGPHYEQYF.